This T cell receptor (beta chain) was identified in a study of regulatory T cells in long-lasting Graves disease. Study-level background: Newly diagnosed Graves' patients had under 3 months of antithyroid drugs. General observations from the study: Accuracy may have been reduced by the small sample size.

Assembly of TCR beta libraries relied on iRepertoire HTBI primers together with Arm-PCR of CDR3 regions. TCRdb re-called the multiplex PCR reads through MiXCR, storing one row per CDR3 protein. The sample consists of hundreds of thousands of distinct CDR3 sequences, 16% of them appearing once. The CDR3 runs 16 residues. In germline, CDR1 is KGHSH, CDR2 LQKENI. Trimming cost V 3 bases and J 8 bases, with 19 bases left between them. Time point of the sample: newly diagnosed GD, antithyroid drugs for less than 3 months. The TCR library was made from RNA extracted from PBMCs. It was by American Thyroid Association guidelines that Graves' disease was diagnosed. This clonotype was seen only a few times. Its antigen is as yet unknown. In addition, the sample was reused for a study of T cells in Graves' hyperthyroidism and ophthalmopathy. This second study says: The primer set for the first-round RT-PCR of the TCR CDR3 was HTBI.

The source was peripheral blood mononuclear cells (PBMCs), collected at new diagnosis, from a patient treated with antithyroid drugs. The TCR originated in a man younger than 30 with Graves disease. This chain links TRBV18 with TRBJ1-4; D might be TRBD1 (5 bases). This chain's CDR3 is CASSPPSGRVGEKLFF. CDR3 sequence (DNA): TGTGCCAGCTCACCCCCCTCGGGACGTGTGGGCGAAAAACTGTTTTTT.